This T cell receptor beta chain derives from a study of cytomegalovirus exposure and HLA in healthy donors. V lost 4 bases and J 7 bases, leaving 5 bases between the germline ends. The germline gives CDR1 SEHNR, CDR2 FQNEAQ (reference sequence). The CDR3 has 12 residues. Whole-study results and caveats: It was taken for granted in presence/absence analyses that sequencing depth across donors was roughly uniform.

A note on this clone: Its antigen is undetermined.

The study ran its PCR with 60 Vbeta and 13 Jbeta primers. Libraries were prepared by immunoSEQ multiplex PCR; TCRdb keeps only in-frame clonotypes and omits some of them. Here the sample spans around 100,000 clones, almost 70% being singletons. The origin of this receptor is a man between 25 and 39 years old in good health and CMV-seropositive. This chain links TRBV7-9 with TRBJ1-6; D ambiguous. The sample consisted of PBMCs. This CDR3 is CASSSPNSPLHF. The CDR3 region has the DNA TGTGCCAGCAGCTCCCCGAATTCACCCCTCCACTTT.